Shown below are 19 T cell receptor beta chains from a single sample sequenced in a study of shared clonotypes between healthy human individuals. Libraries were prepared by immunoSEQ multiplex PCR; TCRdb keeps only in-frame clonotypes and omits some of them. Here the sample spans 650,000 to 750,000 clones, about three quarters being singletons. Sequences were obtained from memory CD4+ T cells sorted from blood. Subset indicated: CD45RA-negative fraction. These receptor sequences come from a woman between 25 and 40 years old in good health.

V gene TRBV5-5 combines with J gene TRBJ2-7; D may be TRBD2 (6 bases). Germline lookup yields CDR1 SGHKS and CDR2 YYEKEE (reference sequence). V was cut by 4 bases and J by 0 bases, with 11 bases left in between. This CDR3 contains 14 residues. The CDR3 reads CASSRGTGSYEQYF. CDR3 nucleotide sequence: TGTGCCAGCAGCCGAGGGACTGGCTCCTACGAGCAGTACTTC.

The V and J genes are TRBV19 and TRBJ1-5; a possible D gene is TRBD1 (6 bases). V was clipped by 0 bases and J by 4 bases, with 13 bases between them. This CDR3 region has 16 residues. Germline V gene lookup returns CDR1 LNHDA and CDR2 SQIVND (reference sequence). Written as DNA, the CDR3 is TGTGCCAGTAGTATAGAGGGCAGGGGACATAATCAGCCCCAGCATTTT. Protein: CASSIEGRGHNQPQHF. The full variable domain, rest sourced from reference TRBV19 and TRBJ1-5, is DGGITQSPKYLFRKEGQNVTLSCEQNLNHDAMYWYRQDPGQGLRLIYYSQIVNDFQKGDIAEGYSVSREKKESFPLTVTSAQKNPTAFYLCASSIEGRGHNQPQHFGDGTRLSIL.

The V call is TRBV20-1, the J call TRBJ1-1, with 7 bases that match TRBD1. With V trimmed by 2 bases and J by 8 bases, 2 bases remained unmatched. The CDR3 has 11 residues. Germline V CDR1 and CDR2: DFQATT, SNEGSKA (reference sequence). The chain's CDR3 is CSARPGQEAFF. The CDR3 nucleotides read TGCAGTGCTAGACCGGGACAGGAAGCTTTCTTT.

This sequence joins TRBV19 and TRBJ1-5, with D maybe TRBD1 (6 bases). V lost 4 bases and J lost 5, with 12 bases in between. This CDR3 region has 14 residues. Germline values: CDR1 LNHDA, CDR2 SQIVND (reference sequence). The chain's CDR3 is CASSRTVSDQPQHF. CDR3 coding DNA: TGTGCCAGTAGTAGGACAGTGTCTGATCAGCCCCAGCATTTT.

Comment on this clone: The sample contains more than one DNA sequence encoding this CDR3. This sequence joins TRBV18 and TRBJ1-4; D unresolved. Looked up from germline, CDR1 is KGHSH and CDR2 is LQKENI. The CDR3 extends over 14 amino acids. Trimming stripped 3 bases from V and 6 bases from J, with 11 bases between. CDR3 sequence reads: CASSPQDGDEKLFF. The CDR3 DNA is TGTGCCAGCTCACCTCAGGACGGGGATGAAAAACTGTTTTTT.

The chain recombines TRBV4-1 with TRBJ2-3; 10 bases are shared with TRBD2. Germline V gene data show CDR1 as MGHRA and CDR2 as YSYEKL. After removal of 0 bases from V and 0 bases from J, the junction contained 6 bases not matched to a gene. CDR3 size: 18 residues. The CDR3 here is CASSQDSGRLSSTDTQYF. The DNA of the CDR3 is TGCGCCAGCAGCCAAGATAGCGGGAGGTTATCTAGCACAGATACGCAGTATTTT.

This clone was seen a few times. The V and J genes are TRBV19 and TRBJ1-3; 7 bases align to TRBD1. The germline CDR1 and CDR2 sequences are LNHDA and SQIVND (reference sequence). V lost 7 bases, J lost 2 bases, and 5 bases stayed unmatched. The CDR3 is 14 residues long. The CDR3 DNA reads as TGTGCCAGTACCTCAGGACAGGCTGGAAACACCATATATTTT. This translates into CASTSGQAGNTIYF.

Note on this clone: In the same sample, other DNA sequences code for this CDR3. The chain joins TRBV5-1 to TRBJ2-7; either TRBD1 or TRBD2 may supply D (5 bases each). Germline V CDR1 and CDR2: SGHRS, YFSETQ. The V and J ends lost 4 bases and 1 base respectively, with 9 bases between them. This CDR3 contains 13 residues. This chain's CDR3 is CASSPGPSYEQYF. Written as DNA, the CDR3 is TGCGCCAGCAGCCCGGGGCCTTCCTACGAGCAGTACTTC.

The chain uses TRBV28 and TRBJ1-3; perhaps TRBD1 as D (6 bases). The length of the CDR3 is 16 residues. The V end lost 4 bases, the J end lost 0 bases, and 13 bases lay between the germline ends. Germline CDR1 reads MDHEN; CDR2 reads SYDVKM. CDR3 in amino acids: CASSSPQGYSGNTIYF. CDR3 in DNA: TGTGCCAGCAGTTCCCCTCAGGGGTACTCTGGAAACACCATATATTTT.

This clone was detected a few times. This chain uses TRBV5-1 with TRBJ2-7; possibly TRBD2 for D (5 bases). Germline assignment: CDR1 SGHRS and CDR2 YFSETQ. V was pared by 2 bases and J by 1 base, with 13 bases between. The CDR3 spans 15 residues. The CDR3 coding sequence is TGCGCCAGCAGCTTCGTAGAGGGTCTTTCCTACGAGCAGTACTTC. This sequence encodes CASSFVEGLSYEQYF. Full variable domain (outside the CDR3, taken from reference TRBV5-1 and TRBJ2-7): KAGVTQTPRYLIKTRGQQVTLSCSPISGHRSVSWYQQTPGQGLQFLFEYFSETQRNKGNFPGRFSGRQFSNSRSEMNVSTLELGDSALYLCASSFVEGLSYEQYFGPGTRLTVT.

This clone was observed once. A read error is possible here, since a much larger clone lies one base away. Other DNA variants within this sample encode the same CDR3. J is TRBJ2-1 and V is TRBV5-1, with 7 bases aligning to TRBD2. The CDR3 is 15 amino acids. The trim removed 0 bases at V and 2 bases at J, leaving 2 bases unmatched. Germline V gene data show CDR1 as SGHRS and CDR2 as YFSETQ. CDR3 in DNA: TGCGCCAGCAGCTTGGACAGCGGGGCCTACAATGAGCAGTTCTTC. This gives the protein CASSLDSGAYNEQFF.

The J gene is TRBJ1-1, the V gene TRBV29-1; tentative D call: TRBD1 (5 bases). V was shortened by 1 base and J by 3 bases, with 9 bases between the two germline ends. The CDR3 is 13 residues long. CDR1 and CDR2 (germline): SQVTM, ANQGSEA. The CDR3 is CSVEGRGDTEAFF. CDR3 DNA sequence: TGCAGCGTTGAAGGAAGGGGCGACACTGAAGCTTTCTTT.

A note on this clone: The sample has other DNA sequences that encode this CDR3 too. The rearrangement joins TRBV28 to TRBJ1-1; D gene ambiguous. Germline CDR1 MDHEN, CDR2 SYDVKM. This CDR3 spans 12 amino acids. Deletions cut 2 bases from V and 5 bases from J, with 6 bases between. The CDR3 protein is CASSLRDTEAFF. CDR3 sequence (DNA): TGTGCCAGCAGTTTACGGGATACTGAAGCTTTCTTT.

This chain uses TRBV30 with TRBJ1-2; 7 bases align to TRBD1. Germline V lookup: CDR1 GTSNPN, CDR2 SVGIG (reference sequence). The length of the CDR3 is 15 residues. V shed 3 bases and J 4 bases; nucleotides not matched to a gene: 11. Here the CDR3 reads CAWRLTGRFSYGYTF. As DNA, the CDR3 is TGTGCCTGGAGGTTGACAGGGCGGTTCAGCTATGGCTACACCTTC.

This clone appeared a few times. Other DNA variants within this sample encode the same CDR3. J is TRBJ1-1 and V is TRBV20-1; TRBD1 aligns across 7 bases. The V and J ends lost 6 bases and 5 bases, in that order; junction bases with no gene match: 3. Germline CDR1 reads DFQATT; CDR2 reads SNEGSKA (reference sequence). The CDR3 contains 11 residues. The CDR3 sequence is CSADRDTEAFF. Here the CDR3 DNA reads TGCAGTGCCGACAGGGATACTGAAGCTTTCTTT.

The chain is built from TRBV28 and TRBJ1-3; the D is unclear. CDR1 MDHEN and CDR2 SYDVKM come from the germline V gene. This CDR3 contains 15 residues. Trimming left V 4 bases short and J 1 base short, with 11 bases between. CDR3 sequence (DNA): TGTGCCAGCAGTTCATACATTTCATCTGGAAACACCATATATTTT. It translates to CASSSYISSGNTIYF.

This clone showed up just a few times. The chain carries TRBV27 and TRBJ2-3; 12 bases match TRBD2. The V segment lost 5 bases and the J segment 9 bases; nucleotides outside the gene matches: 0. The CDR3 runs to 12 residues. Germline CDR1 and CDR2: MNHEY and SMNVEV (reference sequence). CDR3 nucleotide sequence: TGTGCCAGCAGTGGGACTAGCGGGACGCAGTATTTT. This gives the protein CASSGTSGTQYF.

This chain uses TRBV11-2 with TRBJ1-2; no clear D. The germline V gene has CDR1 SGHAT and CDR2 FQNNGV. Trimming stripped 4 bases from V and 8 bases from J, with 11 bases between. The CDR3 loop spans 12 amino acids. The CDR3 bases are TGTGCCAGCAGCTCAATGGAGGGCGGCTACACCTTC. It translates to CASSSMEGGYTF. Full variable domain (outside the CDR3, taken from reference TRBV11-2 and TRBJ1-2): EAGVAQSPRYKIIEKRQSVAFWCNPISGHATLYWYQQILGQGPKLLIQFQNNGVVDDSQLPKDRFSAERLKGVDSTLKIQPAKLEDSAVYLCASSSMEGGYTFGSGTRLTVV.

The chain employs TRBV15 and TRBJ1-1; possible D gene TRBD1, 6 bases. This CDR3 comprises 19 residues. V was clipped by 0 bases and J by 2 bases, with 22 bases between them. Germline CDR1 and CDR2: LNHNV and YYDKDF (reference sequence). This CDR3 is CATSREGRQGRVGNTEAFF. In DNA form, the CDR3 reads TGTGCCACCAGCAGAGAAGGGCGCCAGGGGCGAGTCGGAAACACTGAAGCTTTCTTT. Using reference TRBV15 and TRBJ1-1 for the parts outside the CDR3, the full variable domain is DAMVIQNPRYQVTQFGKPVTLSCSQTLNHNVMYWYQQKSSQAPKLLFHYYDKDFNNEADTPDNFQSRRPNTSFCFLDIRSPGLGDTAMYLCATSREGRQGRVGNTEAFFGQGTRLTVV.